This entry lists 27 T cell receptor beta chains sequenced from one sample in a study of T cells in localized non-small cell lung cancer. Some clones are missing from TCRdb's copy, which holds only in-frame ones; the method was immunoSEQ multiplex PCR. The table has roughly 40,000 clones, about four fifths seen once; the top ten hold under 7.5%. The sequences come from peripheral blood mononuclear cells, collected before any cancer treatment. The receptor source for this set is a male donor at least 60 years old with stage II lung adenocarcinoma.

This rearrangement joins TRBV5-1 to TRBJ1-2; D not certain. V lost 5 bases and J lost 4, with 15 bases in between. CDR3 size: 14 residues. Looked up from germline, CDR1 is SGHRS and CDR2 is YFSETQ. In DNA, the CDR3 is TGCGCCAGCAGTCTCGGGGAGCGCGGCTATGGCTACACCTTC. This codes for CASSLGERGYGYTF.

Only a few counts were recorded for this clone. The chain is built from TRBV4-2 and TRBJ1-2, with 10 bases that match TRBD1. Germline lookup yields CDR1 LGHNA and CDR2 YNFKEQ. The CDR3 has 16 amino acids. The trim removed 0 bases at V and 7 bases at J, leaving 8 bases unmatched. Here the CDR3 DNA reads TGTGCCAGCAGCCAAGATTTTGACAGGGGGCGGGTTGGCTACACCTTC. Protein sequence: CASSQDFDRGRVGYTF.

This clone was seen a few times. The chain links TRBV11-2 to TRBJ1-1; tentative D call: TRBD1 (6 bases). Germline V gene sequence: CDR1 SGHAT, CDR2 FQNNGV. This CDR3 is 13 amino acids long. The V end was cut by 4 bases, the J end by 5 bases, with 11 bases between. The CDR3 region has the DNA TGTGCCAGCAGCTGGGGGGGCGGAACTGAAGCTTTCTTT. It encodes CASSWGGGTEAFF.

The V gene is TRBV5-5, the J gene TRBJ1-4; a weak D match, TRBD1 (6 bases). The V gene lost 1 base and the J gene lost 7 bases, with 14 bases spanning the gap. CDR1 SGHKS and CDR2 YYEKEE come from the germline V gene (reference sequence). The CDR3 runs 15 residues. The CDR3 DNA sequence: TGTGCCAGCAGCTTGTTTGGGGGGCAGGCTGAAAAACTGTTTTTT. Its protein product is CASSLFGGQAEKLFF. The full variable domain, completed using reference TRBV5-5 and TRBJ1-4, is DAGVTQSPTHLIKTRGQQVTLRCSPISGHKSVSWYQQVLGQGPQFIFQYYEKEERGRGNFPDRFSARQFPNYSSELNVNALLLGDSALYLCASSLFGGQAEKLFFGSGTQLSVL.

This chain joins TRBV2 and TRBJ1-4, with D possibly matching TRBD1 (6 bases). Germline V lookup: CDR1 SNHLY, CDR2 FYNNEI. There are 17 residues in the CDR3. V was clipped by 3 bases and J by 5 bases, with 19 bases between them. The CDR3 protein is CASSDHRQVESNEKLFF. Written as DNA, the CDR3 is TGTGCCAGCAGTGATCATCGACAGGTGGAAAGCAATGAAAAACTGTTTTTT.

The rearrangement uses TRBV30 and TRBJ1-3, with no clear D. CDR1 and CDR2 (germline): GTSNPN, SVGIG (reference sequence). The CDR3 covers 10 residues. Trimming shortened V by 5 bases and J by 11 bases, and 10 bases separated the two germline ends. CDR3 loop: CAWGRESIYF. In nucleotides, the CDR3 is TGTGCCTGGGGTAGAGAGTCCATATATTTT.

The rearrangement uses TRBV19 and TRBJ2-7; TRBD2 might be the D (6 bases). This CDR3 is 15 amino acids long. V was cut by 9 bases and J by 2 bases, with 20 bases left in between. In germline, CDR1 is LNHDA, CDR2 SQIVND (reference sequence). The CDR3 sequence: CASSPGWRGPYEQYF. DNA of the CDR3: TGTGCCAGCTCTCCGGGGTGGCGGGGCCCCTACGAGCAGTACTTC.

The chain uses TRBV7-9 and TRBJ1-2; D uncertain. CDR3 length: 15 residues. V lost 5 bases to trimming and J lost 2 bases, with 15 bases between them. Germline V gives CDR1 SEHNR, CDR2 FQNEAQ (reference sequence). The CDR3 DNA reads TGTGCCAGCAGCCTGGGCCCCGCCGGGAACTATGGCTACACCTTC. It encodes CASSLGPAGNYGYTF.

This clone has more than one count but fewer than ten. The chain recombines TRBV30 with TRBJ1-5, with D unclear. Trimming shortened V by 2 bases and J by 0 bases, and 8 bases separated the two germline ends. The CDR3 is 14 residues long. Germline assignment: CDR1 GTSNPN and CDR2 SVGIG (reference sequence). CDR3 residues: CAWSKGNSNQPQHF. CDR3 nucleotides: TGTGCCTGGAGTAAAGGGAATAGCAATCAGCCCCAGCATTTT.

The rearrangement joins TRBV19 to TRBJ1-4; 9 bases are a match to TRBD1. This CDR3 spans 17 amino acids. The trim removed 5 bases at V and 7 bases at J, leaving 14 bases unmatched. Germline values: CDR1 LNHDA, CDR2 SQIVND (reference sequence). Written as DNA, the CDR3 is TGTGCCAGTAGTGACTGGGACAGGGTCGATGTACGTGAAAAACTGTTTTTT. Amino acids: CASSDWDRVDVREKLFF.

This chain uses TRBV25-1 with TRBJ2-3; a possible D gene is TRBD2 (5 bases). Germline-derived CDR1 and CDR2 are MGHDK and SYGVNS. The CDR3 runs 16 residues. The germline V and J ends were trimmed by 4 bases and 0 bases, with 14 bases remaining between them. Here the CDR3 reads CASSAQSPGSTDTQYF. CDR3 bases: TGTGCCAGCAGTGCCCAGTCCCCGGGGAGCACAGATACGCAGTATTTT.

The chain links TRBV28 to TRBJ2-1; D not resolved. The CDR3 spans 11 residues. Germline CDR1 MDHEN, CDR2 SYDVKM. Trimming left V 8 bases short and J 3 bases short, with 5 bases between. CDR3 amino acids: CASSVYNEQFF. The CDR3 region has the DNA TGTGCCAGCTCAGTCTACAATGAGCAGTTCTTC.

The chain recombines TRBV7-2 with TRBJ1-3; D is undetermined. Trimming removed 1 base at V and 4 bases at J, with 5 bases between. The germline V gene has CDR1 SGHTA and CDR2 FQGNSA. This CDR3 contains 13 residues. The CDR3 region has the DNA TGTGCCAGCAGCTTAGTACAGGGAAACACCATATATTTT. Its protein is CASSLVQGNTIYF.

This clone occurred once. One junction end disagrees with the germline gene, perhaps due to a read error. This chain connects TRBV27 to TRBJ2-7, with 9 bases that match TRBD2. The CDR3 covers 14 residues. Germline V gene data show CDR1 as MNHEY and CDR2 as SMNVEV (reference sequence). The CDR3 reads CASSFSGSSSEQYF. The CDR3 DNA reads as TGTGCCAGCAGTTTTAGCGGGAGCTCCTCCGAGCAGTACTTC.

The DNA of the CDR3 is TGTGCCAGCAGTTCCCGGGCCGCGGGAAATCAGCCCCAGCATTTT. This sequence encodes CASSSRAAGNQPQHF. The chain joins TRBV6-5 to TRBJ1-5; no firm D call. With 4 bases removed from V and 4 bases from J, the gap between germline ends came to 14 bases. In germline, CDR1 is MNHEY, CDR2 SVGAGI. This CDR3 is built from 15 residues.

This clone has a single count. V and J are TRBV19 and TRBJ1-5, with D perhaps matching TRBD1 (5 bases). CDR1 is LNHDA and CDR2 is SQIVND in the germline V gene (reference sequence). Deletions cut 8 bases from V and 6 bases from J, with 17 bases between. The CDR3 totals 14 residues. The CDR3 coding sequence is TGTGCCAGTGATGACAAGGGGCGCACTCAGCCCCAGCATTTT. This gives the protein CASDDKGRTQPQHF.

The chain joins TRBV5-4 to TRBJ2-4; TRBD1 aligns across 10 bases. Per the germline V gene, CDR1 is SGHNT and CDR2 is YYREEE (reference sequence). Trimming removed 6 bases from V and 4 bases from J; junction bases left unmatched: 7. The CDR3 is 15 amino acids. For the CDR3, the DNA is TGTGCCAGCATGACAGGGGGCGTGGGGAAAAACATTCAGTACTTC. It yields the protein CASMTGGVGKNIQYF.

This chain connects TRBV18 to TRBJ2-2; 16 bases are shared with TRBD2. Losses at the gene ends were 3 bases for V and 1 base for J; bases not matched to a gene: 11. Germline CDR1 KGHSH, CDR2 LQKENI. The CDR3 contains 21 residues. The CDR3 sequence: CASSPQKPGLAGGENTGELFF. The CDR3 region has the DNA TGTGCCAGCTCACCGCAGAAACCGGGACTAGCGGGAGGGGAGAACACCGGGGAGCTGTTTTTT.

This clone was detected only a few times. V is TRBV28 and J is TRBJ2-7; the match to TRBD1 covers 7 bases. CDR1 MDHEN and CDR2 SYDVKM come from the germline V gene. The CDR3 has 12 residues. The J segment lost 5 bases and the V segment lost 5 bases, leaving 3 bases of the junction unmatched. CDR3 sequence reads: CASSVRGNEQYF. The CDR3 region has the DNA TGTGCCAGCAGTGTCAGGGGGAACGAGCAGTACTTC.

CDR3 amino acids: CASSEDSSGANVLTF. CDR3 sequence (DNA): TGTGCCAGCAGTGAAGACAGCTCTGGGGCCAACGTCCTGACTTTC. V usage is TRBV6-1 and J usage is TRBJ2-6; D is undetermined. From germline, CDR1 is MNHNS and CDR2 SASEGT. Trimming removed 1 base at V and 0 bases at J, with 4 bases between. This CDR3 comprises 15 residues.

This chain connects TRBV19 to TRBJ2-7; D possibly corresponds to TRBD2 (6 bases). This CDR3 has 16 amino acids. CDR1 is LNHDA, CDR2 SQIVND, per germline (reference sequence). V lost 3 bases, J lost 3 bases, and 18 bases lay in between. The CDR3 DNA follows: TGTGCCAGTAGTATCTCCACGGGGACTGGGGGCTACGAGCAGTACTTC. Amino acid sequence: CASSISTGTGGYEQYF.

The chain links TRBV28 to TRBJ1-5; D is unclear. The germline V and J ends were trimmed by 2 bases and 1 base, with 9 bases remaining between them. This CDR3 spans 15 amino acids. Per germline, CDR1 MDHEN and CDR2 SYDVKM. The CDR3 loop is CASSLPRASNQPQHF. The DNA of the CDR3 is TGTGCCAGCAGTTTACCTCGGGCCAGCAATCAGCCCCAGCATTTT.

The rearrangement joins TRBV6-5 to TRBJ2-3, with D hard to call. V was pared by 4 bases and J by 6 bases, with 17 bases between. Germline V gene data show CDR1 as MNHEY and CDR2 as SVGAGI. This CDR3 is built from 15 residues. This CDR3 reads CASSFTSLPPDTQYF. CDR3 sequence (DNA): TGTGCCAGCAGTTTTACGTCACTACCTCCGGATACGCAGTATTTT.

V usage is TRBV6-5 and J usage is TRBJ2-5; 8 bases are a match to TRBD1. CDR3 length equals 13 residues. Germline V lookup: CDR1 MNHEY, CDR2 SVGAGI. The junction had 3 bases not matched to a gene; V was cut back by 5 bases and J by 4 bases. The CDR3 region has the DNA TGTGCCAGCAGTACCGACAGGGGAGAGACCCAGTACTTC. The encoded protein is CASSTDRGETQYF.

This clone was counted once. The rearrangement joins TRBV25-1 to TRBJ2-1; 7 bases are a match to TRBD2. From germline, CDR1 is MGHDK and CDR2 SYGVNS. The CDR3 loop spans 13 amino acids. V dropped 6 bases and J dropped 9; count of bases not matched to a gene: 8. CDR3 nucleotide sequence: TGTGCCAGCAGCGGACTAGTTGGGGCTGAGCAGTTCTTC. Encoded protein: CASSGLVGAEQFF. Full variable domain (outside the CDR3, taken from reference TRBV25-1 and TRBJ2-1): EADIYQTPRYLVIGTGKKITLECSQTMGHDKMYWYQQDPGMELHLIHYSYGVNSTEKGDLSSESTVSRIRTEHFPLTLESARPSHTSQYLCASSGLVGAEQFFGPGTRLTVL.

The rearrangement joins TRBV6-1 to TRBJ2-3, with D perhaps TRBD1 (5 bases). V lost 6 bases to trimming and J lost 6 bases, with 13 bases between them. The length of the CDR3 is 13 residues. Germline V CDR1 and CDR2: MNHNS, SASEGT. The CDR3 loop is CASRGRILDTQYF. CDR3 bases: TGTGCCAGCAGGGGGCGTATTTTGGATACGCAGTATTTT.

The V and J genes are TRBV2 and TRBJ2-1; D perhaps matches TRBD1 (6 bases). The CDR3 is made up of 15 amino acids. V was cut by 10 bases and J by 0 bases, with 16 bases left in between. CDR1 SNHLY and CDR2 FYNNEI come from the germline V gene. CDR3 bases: TGTGCCACAACGACAGGCTTGAGCTCCTACAATGAGCAGTTCTTC. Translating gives CATTTGLSSYNEQFF.